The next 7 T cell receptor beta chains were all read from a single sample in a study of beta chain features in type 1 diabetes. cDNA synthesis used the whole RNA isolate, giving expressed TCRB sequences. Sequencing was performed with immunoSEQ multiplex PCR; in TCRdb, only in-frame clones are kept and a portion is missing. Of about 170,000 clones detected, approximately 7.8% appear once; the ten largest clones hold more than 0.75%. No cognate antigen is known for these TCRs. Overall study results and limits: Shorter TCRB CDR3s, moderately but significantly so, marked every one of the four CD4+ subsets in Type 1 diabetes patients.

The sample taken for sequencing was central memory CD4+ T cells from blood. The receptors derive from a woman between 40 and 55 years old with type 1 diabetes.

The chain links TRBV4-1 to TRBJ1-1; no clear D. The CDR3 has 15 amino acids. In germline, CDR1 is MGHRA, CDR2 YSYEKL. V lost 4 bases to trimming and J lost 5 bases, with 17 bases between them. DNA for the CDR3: TGCGCCAGCAGCCCCCCGGGTAGTTTAAAGACTGAAGCTTTCTTT. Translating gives CASSPPGSLKTEAFF.

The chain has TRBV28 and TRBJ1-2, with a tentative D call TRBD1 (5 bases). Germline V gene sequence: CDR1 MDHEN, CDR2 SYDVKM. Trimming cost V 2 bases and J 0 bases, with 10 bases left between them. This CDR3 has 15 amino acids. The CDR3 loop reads CASSLPGGTNYGYTF. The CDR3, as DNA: TGTGCCAGCAGTTTACCCGGGGGGACTAACTATGGCTACACCTTC.

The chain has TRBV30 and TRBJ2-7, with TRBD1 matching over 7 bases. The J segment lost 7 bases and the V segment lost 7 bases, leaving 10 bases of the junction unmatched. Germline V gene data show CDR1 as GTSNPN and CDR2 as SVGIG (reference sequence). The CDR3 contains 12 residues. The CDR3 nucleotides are TGTGCCTCGACATACAGGGGATGGGAGCAGTACTTC. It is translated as CASTYRGWEQYF. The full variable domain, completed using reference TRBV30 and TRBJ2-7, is SQTIHQWPATLVQPVGSPLSLECTVEGTSNPNLYWYRQAAGRGLQLLFYSVGIGQISSEVPQNLSASRPQDRQFILSSKKLLLSDSGFYLCASTYRGWEQYFGPGTRLTVT.

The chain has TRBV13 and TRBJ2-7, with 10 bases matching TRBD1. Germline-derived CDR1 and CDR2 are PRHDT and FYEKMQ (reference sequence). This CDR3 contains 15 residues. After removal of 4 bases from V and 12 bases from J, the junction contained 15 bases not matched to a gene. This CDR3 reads CASSSRDRGGLRRYF. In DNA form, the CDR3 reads TGTGCCAGCAGCTCCCGGGACAGGGGAGGTCTACGAAGGTACTTC.

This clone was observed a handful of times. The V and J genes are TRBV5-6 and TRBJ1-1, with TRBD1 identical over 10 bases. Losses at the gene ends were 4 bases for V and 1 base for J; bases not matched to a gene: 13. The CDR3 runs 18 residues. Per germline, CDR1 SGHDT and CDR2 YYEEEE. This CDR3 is CASSTDRGSAFRNTEAFF. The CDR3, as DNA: TGTGCCAGCAGCACGGACAGGGGGTCGGCGTTTCGGAACACTGAAGCTTTCTTT.

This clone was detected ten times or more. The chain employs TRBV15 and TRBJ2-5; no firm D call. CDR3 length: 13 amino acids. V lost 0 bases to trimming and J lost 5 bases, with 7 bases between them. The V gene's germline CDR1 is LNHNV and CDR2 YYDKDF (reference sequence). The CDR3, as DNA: TGTGCCACCAGCAGAGATGCTGCGGAGACCCAGTACTTC. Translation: CATSRDAAETQYF.

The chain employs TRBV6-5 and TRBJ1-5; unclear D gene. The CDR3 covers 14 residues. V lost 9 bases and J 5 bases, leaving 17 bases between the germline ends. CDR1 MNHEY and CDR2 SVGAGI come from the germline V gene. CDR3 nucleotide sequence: TGTGCCAGTTCCCTCAGTTTCACCTATCAGCCCCAGCATTTT. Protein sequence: CASSLSFTYQPQHF.